The rows below give T cell receptor beta chains drawn from one sample of a study of PD-1 blockade in classical Hodgkin lymphoma. Clones were sequenced by immunoSEQ multiplex PCR, and TCRdb holds only the in-frame ones, with some missing. The repertoire holds about 97,000 clones, 80% to 85% seen once, with 9% to 15% in the top ten. Sequencing used peripheral blood mononuclear cells (PBMCs), obtained at baseline. These TCRs come from a human donor with classical Hodgkin lymphoma. CDR3s include the opening cysteine and the closing phenylalanine or tryptophan. Each record gives: V gene, J gene, clone size, D gene, CDR3 protein, CDR3 DNA. The D gene is left open where the match is weak. Size is omitted from some rows. Given values are once, few, many or a class for expanded clones.

TRBV27	TRBJ2-1	few	TRBD2	CASSPGTSGMSNEQFF	TGTGCCAGCAGTCCAGGGACTAGCGGGATGAGTAATGAGCAGTTCTTC
TRBV10-3	TRBJ1-5	-	TRBD1	CAISGPGTGGNQPQHF	TGTGCCATCAGTGGTCCAGGGACAGGGGGCAATCAGCCCCAGCATTTT
TRBV11-3	TRBJ2-1	-	-	CASSKEGDEQFF	TGTGCCAGCAGTAAGGAGGGGGATGAGCAGTTCTTC
TRBV7-2	TRBJ2-4	-	-	CASSIGVLNIQYF	TGTGCCAGCAGCATAGGGGTGCTTAACATTCAGTACTTC
TRBV11-2	TRBJ2-7	-	TRBD2	CASSLGLAGVEEQYF	TGTGCCAGCAGCTTAGGACTAGCGGGAGTCGAGGAGCAGTACTTC
TRBV19	TRBJ2-5	-	-	CASSISYQETQYF	TGTGCCAGTAGTATTAGTTACCAAGAGACCCAGTACTTC
TRBV6-1	TRBJ1-5	-	-	CASGSGISNQPQHF	TGTGCCAGCGGGTCGGGGATTAGCAATCAGCCCCAGCATTTT
TRBV6-5	TRBJ2-7	-	-	CASHPLDRSSYEQYF	TGTGCCAGCCACCCCCTTGACAGGAGCTCCTACGAGCAGTACTTC
TRBV14	TRBJ1-3	-	-	CASSQVAGNTIYF	TGTGCCAGCAGCCAAGTCGCTGGAAACACCATATATTTT
TRBV25-1	TRBJ1-2	-	-	CASKPAGVSYGYTF	TGTGCCAGCAAACCTGCAGGGGTAAGCTATGGCTACACCTTC
TRBV10-3	TRBJ2-7	-	-	CAINEGDGEQYF	TGTGCCATCAACGAGGGAGATGGTGAGCAGTACTTC
TRBV19	TRBJ2-3	-	-	CASTRSPFASTDTQYF	TGTGCCAGCACTAGGTCCCCCTTTGCCAGCACAGATACGCAGTATTTT
TRBV14	TRBJ2-7	-	-	CASSQDPLGGGYF	TGTGCCAGCAGCCAAGACCCCCTGGGGGGTGGTTACTTC
TRBV7-3	TRBJ1-2	-	-	CASRLYGGRFGYTF	TGTGCCAGCAGGCTTTACGGGGGGCGATTTGGCTACACCTTC
TRBV29-1	TRBJ2-2	-	TRBD1	CSGGTGANTGELFF	TGCAGCGGGGGGACAGGTGCGAACACCGGGGAGCTGTTTTTT
TRBV10-3	TRBJ1-1	-	TRBD1	CAISEQGYLEAFF	TGTGCCATCAGCGAACAGGGGTATCTTGAAGCTTTCTTT
TRBV5-1	TRBJ2-3	-	-	CASSLGDIQFTQYF	TGCGCCAGCAGCTTAGGAGACATTCAATTTACGCAGTATTTT
TRBV2	TRBJ1-4	once	-	CASYRASTNEKLFF	TGTGCCAGCTACAGGGCCTCAACTAATGAAAAACTGTTTTTT
TRBV27	TRBJ2-5	-	-	CASSYRQGETQYF	TGTGCCAGCAGTTACCGGCAGGGGGAGACCCAGTACTTC
TRBV6-1	TRBJ1-2	once	TRBD1	CASSVSGTAHNNYGYTF	TGTGCCAGCAGTGTCTCCGGGACAGCCCATAATAACTATGGCTACACCTTC
TRBV27	TRBJ2-3	-	TRBD1	CASSFRQGVFSTDTQYF	TGTGCCAGCAGTTTCAGGCAGGGGGTTTTTTCCACAGATACGCAGTATTTT
TRBV10-3	TRBJ2-7	once	-	CAISEAGALSYEQYF	TGTGCCATCAGTGAAGCAGGCGCCCTCTCCTACGAGCAGTACTTC
TRBV28	TRBJ1-5	-	-	CASSLWLGGGNQPQHF	TGTGCCAGCAGTTTATGGCTTGGGGGGGGGAATCAGCCCCAGCATTTT
TRBV6-6	TRBJ2-7	once	-	CASSYPTPVSIPEQYF	TGTGCCAGCAGTTACCCTACCCCCGTGTCCATCCCCGAGCAGTACTTC
TRBV6-5	TRBJ2-7	-	TRBD2	CASSQGLAGVGEQYF	TGTGCCAGCAGCCAGGGACTAGCGGGAGTTGGGGAGCAGTACTTC
TRBV28	TRBJ2-6	-	-	CASSLSGANVLTF	TGTGCCAGCAGTTTGTCTGGGGCCAACGTCCTGACTTTC
TRBV5-1	TRBJ2-1	-	TRBD2	CASSWGAGDHNEQFF	TGCGCCAGCAGCTGGGGAGCGGGAGATCACAATGAGCAGTTCTTC
TRBV5-1	TRBJ2-7	-	TRBD2	CASSLGLAGGPYEQYF	TGCGCCAGCAGCTTAGGGCTAGCGGGAGGGCCCTACGAGCAGTACTTC
TRBV10-3	TRBJ2-2	hyperexpanded	-	CAISVQGIGLFF	TGTGCCATCAGTGTCCAGGGAATCGGGCTGTTTTTT
TRBV5-1	TRBJ2-3	-	-	CASSLLGGQTDTQYF	TGCGCCAGCAGCTTGTTAGGGGGTCAAACAGATACGCAGTATTTT
TRBV7-2	TRBJ2-1	-	TRBD2	CASSAAGTSGPFSYNEQFF	TGTGCCAGCAGCGCGGCCGGGACTAGCGGGCCTTTTTCGTACAATGAGCAGTTCTTC
TRBV9	TRBJ2-3	-	-	CASSPLGTPDTQYF	TGTGCCAGCAGCCCGCTAGGAACCCCAGATACGCAGTATTTT
TRBV6-1	TRBJ2-4	-	-	CASKRGPGDIQYF	TGTGCCAGCAAGAGGGGGCCGGGGGACATTCAGTACTTC
TRBV11-2	TRBJ1-4	-	-	CASTPGPHEKLFF	TGTGCCAGCACCCCGGGACCCCATGAAAAACTGTTTTTT
TRBV18	TRBJ1-3	-	-	CASSPAQPEAGNTIYF	TGTGCCAGCTCACCAGCACAGCCCGAGGCTGGAAACACCATATATTTT
TRBV7-6	TRBJ1-1	many	-	CASSRQTANTEAFF	TGTGCCAGCAGCCGCCAGACAGCGAACACTGAAGCTTTCTTT
TRBV7-9	TRBJ2-1	-	-	CASSPRDSYNEQFF	TGTGCCAGCAGCCCCCGGGACTCGTACAATGAGCAGTTCTTC
TRBV9	TRBJ2-2	-	TRBD2	CASSPGTNLLAGELFF	TGTGCCAGCAGCCCAGGGACTAACCTATTGGCCGGGGAGCTGTTTTTT
TRBV11-2	TRBJ2-7	-	TRBD1	CASSLVRGRYEQYF	TGTGCCAGCAGCTTAGTCAGGGGGCGGTACGAGCAGTACTTC
TRBV7-6	TRBJ2-5	-	TRBD1	CASSLAPGTGVETQYF	TGTGCCAGCAGCTTGGCCCCCGGGACAGGGGTAGAGACCCAGTACTTC
TRBV28	TRBJ2-2	-	-	CASSTPGELFF	TGTGCCAGCAGTACCCCCGGGGAGCTGTTTTTT
TRBV19	TRBJ2-2	-	-	CASSIGLQNTGELFF	TGTGCCAGTAGTATTGGGCTCCAGAACACCGGGGAGCTGTTTTTT
TRBV5-1	TRBJ1-5	few	-	CASSLGGDQPQHF	TGCGCCAGCAGCTTGGGCGGGGATCAGCCCCAGCATTTT
TRBV7-2	TRBJ2-7	-	TRBD2	CASSLLAGITQTYEQYF	TGTGCCAGCAGCTTGCTAGCGGGCATAACCCAGACCTACGAGCAGTACTTC
TRBV19	TRBJ2-2	-	-	CASRAREDTGELFF	TGTGCCAGTAGGGCGCGTGAGGACACCGGGGAGCTGTTTTTT
TRBV2	TRBJ2-7	-	TRBD1	CASSEGRAGGIEQYF	TGTGCCAGCAGTGAAGGCCGGGCAGGGGGTATCGAGCAGTACTTC